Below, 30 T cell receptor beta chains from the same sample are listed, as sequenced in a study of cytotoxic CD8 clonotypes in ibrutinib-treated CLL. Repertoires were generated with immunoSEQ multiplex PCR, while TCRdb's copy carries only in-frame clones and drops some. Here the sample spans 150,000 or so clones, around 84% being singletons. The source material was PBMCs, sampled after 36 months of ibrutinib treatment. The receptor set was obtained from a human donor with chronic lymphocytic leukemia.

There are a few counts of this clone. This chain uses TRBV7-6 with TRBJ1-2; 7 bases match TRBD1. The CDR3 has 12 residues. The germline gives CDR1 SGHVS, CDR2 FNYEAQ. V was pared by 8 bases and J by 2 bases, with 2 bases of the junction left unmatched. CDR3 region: CASLGQNYGYTF. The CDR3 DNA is TGTGCCAGCTTGGGACAGAACTATGGCTACACCTTC.

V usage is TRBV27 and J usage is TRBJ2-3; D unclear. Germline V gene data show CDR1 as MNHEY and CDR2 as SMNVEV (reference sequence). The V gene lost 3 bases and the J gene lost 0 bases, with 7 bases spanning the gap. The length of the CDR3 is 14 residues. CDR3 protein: CASSLSDSTDTQYF. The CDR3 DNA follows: TGTGCCAGCAGTTTGTCTGACAGCACAGATACGCAGTATTTT.

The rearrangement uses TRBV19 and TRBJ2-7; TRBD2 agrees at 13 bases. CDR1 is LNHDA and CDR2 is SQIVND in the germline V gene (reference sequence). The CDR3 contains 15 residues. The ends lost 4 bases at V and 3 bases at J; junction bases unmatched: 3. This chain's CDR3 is CASSKGLAGFYEQYF. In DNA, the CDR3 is TGTGCCAGTAGTAAGGGACTAGCGGGATTCTACGAGCAGTACTTC.

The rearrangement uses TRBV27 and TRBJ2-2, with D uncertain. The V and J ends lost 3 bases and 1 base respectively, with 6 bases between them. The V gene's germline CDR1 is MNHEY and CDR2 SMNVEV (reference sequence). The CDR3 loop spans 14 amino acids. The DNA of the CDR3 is TGTGCCAGCAGTTTGTGGGGGAACACCGGGGAGCTGTTTTTT. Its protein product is CASSLWGNTGELFF.

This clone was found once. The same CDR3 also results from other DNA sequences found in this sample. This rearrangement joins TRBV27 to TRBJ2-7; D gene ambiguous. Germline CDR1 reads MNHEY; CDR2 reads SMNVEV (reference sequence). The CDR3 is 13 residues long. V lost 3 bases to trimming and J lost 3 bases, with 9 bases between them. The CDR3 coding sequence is TGTGCCAGCAGTTTCGGCCAGAGCTACGAGCAGTACTTC. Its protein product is CASSFGQSYEQYF.

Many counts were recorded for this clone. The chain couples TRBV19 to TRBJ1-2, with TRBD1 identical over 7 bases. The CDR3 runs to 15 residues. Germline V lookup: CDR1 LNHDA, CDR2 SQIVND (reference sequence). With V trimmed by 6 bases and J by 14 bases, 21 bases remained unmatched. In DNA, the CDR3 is TGTGCCAGTAGCCAACGGACAGGTTCGCAAAGGTTGTGGACCTTC. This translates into CASSQRTGSQRLWTF.

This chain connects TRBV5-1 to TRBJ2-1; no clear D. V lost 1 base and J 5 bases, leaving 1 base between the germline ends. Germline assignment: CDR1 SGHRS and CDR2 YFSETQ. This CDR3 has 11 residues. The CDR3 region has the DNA TGCGCCAGCAGCTTGCACAATGAGCAGTTCTTC. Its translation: CASSLHNEQFF. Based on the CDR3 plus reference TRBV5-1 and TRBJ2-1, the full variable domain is KAGVTQTPRYLIKTRGQQVTLSCSPISGHRSVSWYQQTPGQGLQFLFEYFSETQRNKGNFPGRFSGRQFSNSRSEMNVSTLELGDSALYLCASSLHNEQFFGPGTRLTVL.

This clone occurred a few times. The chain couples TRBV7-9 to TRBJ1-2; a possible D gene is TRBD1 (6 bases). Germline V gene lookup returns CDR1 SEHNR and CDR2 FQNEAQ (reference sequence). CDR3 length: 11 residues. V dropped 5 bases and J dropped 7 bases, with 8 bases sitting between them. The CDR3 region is CASSRGGGYTF. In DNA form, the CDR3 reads TGTGCCAGCAGCCGAGGGGGTGGCTACACCTTC.

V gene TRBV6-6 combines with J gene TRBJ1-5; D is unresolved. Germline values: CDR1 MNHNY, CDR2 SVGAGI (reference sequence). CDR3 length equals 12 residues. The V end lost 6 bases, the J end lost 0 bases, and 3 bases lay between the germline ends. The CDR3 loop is CASRDSNQPQHF. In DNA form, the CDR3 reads TGTGCCAGCAGGGATAGCAATCAGCCCCAGCATTTT.

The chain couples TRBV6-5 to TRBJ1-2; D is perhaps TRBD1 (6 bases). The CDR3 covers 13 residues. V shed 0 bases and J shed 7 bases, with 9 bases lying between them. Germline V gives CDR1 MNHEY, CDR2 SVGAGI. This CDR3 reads CASSYSKGGGYTF. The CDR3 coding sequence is TGTGCCAGCAGTTACTCGAAGGGGGGTGGCTACACCTTC.

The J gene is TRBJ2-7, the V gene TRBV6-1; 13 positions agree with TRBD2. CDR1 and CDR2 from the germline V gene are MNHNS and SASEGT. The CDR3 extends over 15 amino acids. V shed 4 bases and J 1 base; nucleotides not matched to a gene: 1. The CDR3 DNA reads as TGTGCCAGCAGTGGACTAGCGGGGGGATCCTACGAGCAGTACTTC. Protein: CASSGLAGGSYEQYF.

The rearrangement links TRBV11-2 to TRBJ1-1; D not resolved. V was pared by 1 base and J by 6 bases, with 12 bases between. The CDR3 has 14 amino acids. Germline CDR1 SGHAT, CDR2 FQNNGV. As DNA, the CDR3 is TGTGCCAGCAGCTTAGGGCAGGTGGTCTCTGAAGCTTTCTTT. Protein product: CASSLGQVVSEAFF.

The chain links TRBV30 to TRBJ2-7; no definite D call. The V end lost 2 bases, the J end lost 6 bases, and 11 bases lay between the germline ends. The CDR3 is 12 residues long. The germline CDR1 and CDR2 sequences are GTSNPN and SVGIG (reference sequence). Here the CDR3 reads CAWSTPLAEQYF. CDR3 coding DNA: TGTGCCTGGAGTACCCCCTTGGCCGAGCAGTACTTC.

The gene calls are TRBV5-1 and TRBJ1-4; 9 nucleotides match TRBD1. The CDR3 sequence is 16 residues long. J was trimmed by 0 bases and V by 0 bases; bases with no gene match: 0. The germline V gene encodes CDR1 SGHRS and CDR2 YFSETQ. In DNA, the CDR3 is TGCGCCAGCAGCTTGGGGACAGGGGCAACTAATGAAAAACTGTTTTTT. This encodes CASSLGTGATNEKLFF.

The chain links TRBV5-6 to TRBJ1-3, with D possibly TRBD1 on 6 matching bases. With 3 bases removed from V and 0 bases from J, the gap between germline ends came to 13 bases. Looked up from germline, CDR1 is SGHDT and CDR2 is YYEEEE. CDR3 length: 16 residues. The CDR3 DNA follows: TGTGCCAGCAGCTCCCCGGGGGCCCGCTCTGGAAACACCATATATTTT. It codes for CASSSPGARSGNTIYF.

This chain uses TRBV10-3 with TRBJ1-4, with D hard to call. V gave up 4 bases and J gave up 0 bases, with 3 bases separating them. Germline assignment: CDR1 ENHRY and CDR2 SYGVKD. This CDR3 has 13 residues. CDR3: CAISGTTNEKLFF. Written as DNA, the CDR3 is TGTGCCATCAGTGGTACAACTAATGAAAAACTGTTTTTT.

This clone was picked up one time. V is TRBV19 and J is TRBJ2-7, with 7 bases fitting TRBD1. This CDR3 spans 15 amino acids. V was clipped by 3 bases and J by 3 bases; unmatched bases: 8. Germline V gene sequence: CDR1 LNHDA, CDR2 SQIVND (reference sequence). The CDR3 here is CASSIQGDRLYEQYF. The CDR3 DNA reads TGTGCCAGTAGTATTCAGGGGGACAGACTCTACGAGCAGTACTTC. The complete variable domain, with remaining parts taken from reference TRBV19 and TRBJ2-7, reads DGGITQSPKYLFRKEGQNVTLSCEQNLNHDAMYWYRQDPGQGLRLIYYSQIVNDFQKGDIAEGYSVSREKKESFPLTVTSAQKNPTAFYLCASSIQGDRLYEQYFGPGTRLTVT.

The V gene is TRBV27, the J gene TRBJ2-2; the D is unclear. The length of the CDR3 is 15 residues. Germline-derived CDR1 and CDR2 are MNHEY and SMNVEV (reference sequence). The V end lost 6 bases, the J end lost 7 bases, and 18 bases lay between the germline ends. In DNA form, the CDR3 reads TGTGCCAGCAGCCAGACCCACTTTGTTTTCGGGGAGCTGTTTTTT. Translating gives CASSQTHFVFGELFF.

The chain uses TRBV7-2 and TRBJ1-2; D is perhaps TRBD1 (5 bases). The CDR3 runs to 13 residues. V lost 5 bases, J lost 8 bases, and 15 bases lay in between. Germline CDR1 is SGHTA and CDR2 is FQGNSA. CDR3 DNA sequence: TGTGCCAGCAGCACCCCGGGACGGCGGGGCTACACCTTC. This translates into CASSTPGRRGYTF.

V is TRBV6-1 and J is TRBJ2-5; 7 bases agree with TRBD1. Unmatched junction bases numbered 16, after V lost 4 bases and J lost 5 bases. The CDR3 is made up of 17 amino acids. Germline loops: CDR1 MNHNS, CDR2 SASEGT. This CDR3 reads CASSAPQGQQLWETQYF. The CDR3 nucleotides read TGTGCCAGCAGTGCCCCACAGGGGCAACAACTTTGGGAGACCCAGTACTTC.

CDR3 amino acids: CATSRDKVHGYTF. CDR3 sequence (DNA): TGTGCCACCAGCAGAGATAAGGTCCATGGCTACACCTTC. This rearrangement joins TRBV15 to TRBJ1-2, with D uncertain. Trimming pared 0 bases from V and 6 bases from J, leaving 8 bases between. From germline, CDR1 is LNHNV and CDR2 YYDKDF (reference sequence). The CDR3 is 13 residues long. The full variable domain, rest sourced from reference TRBV15 and TRBJ1-2, is DAMVIQNPRYQVTQFGKPVTLSCSQTLNHNVMYWYQQKSSQAPKLLFHYYDKDFNNEADTPDNFQSRRPNTSFCFLDIRSPGLGDTAMYLCATSRDKVHGYTFGSGTRLTVV.

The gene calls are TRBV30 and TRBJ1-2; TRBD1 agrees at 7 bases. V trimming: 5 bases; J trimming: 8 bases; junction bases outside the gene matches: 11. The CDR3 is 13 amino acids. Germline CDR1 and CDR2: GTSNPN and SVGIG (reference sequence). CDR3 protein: CAWSRGTADGYTF. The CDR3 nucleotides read TGTGCCTGGTCTAGGGGGACAGCAGACGGCTACACCTTC.

CDR3 nucleotide sequence: TGTGCCAGCAGCTTGAGGGGTCAGCGTGCAACTAATGAAAAACTGTTTTTT. This gives the protein CASSLRGQRATNEKLFF. The V and J genes are TRBV5-6 and TRBJ1-4; D is possibly TRBD1 (5 bases). CDR3 length: 17 residues. V shed 1 base and J shed 0 bases, with 13 bases lying between them. CDR1 is SGHDT, CDR2 YYEEEE, per germline.

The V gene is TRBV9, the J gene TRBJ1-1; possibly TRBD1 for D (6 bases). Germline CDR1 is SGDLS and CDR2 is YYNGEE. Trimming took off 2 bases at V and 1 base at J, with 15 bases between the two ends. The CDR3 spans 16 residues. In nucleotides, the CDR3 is TGTGCCAGCAGCGTTTCGCCCAGGGGCGGGAACACTGAAGCTTTCTTT. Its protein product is CASSVSPRGGNTEAFF.

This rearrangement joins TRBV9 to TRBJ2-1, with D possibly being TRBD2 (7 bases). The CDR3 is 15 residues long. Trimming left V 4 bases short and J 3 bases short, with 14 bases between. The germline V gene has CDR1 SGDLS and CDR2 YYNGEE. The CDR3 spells CASSLGGDYYNEQFF. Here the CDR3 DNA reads TGTGCCAGCAGCCTAGGGGGGGACTACTACAATGAGCAGTTCTTC. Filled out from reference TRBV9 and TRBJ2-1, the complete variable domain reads DSGVTQTPKHLITATGQRVTLRCSPRSGDLSVYWYQQSLDQGLQFLIQYYNGEERAKGNILERFSAQQFPDLHSELNLSSLELGDSALYFCASSLGGDYYNEQFFGPGTRLTVL.

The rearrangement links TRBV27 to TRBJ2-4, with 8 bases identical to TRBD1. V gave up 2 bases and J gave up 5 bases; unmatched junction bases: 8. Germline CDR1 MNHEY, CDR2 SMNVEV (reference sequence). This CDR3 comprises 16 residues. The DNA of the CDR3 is TGTGCCAGCAGTTTAGGGCCGACAGGGGTCCAAAACATTCAGTACTTC. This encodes CASSLGPTGVQNIQYF.

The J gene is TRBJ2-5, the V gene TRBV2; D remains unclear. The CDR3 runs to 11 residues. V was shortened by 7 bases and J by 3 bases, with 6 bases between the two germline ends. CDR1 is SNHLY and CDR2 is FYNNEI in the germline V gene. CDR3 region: CASTLKETQYF. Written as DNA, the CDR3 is TGTGCCAGCACTCTTAAAGAGACCCAGTACTTC.

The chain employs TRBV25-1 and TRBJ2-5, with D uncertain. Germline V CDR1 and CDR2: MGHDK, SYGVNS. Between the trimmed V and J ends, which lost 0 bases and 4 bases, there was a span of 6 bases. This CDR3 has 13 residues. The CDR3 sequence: CASSEYARETQYF. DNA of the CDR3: TGTGCCAGCAGTGAATATGCTAGAGAGACCCAGTACTTC.

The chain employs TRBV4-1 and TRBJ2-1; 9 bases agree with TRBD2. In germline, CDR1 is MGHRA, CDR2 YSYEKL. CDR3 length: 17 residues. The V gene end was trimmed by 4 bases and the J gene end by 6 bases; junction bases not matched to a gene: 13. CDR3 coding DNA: TGCGCCAGCAGCCTCCGCCTGGCGGGAGGGGCCGGCAATGAGCAGTTCTTC. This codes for CASSLRLAGGAGNEQFF.

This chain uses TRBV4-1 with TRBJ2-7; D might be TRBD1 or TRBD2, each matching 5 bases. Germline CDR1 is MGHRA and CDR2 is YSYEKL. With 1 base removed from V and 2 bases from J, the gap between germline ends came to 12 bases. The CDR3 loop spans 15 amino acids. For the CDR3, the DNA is TGCGCCAGCAGCCAAGGTCGGGGACGGACCTACGAGCAGTACTTC. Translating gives CASSQGRGRTYEQYF.